This T cell receptor (beta chain) is from a study of blood T cell repertoires in COVID-19. Overall study context: PBMCs, B-cell-depleted T cells, or T cells provided the cDNA or gDNA that made up the material.

V lost 5 bases and J lost 2, with 9 bases in between. From germline, CDR1 is WSHSY and CDR2 SAAADI. The CDR3 has 14 amino acids. TCRdb's copy holds only in-frame clones and misses some; the assay was immunoSEQ multiplex PCR. The sample has about 220,000 clones; around 83% are singletons. The chain is built from TRBV10-2 and TRBJ2-2; perhaps TRBD2 as D (5 bases). The TCR sequence derives from a woman of 80 years or more with COVID-19, enrolled during active disease. The sequenced sample was peripheral blood. Here the CDR3 reads CASSRTFNTGELFF. The DNA for the CDR3 is TGCGCCAGCAGTCGGACTTTCAACACCGGGGAGCTGTTTTTT.